Shown below are 18 T cell receptor beta chains from a single sample sequenced in a study of a mutant IDH1 vaccine in newly diagnosed glioma. Time point described: week 23, last vaccination. Vaccination used 300 ug of mutant IDH1 20-mer peptide per dose, with topical imiquimod. No cognate antigen is known for these TCRs. Sequencing used immunoSEQ multiplex PCR; TCRdb keeps in-frame clones, though not all of them. The data contain fewer than 30,000 clones, over 80% of them seen just once; the ten biggest clones take up approximately 8.4%. Sequenced material: PBMCs, taken from a glioma patient whose treatment included an IDH1 peptide vaccine. These receptors all come from a woman between 18 and 29 years old with glioma.

The V and J genes are TRBV4-3 and TRBJ2-3; 11 nucleotides agree with TRBD2. The V gene's germline CDR1 is LGHNA and CDR2 YSLEER. The ends lost 3 bases at V and 1 base at J; junction bases unmatched: 9. The CDR3 is 18 amino acids. CDR3 DNA sequence: TGCGCCAGCAGCCAGGACCCGGGACTAGCGGCGGGCACAGATACGCAGTATTTT. Its translation: CASSQDPGLAAGTDTQYF.

J is TRBJ2-3 and V is TRBV12-2. TRBV12-2 is classified as a pseudogene. The CDR3 length is 8 residues. For the CDR3, the DNA is TGCAAGACCCTTACGCAGTATTTT. Encoded protein: CKTLTQYF.

The chain is built from TRBV9 and TRBJ2-3; 7 bases align to TRBD1. V was clipped by 0 bases and J by 0 bases; unmatched bases: 4. The CDR3 spans 16 residues. CDR1 SGDLS and CDR2 YYNGEE come from the germline V gene. CDR3: CASSVGGGPSTDTQYF. CDR3 bases: TGTGCCAGCAGCGTAGGAGGGGGCCCTAGCACAGATACGCAGTATTTT.

V is TRBV7-9 and J is TRBJ1-1; the match to TRBD1 covers 8 bases. Looked up from germline, CDR1 is SEHNR and CDR2 is FQNEAQ (reference sequence). This CDR3 has 14 residues. The junction had 13 bases not matched to a gene; V was cut back by 11 bases and J by 5 bases. CDR3 region: CACQGAGARTEAFF. In DNA form, the CDR3 reads TGTGCCTGCCAGGGGGCGGGGGCGAGGACTGAAGCTTTCTTT.

The rearrangement uses TRBV11-3 and TRBJ1-1; D remains unclear. The V gene's germline CDR1 is SGHNT and CDR2 YENEEA. The CDR3 consists of 13 residues. V was clipped by 0 bases and J by 8 bases, with 10 bases between them. The CDR3, as DNA: TGTGCCAGCAGCTTAGAGGACGCGGGGGAAGCTTTCTTT. It is translated as CASSLEDAGEAFF.

The sample holds a few counts of this clone. This chain joins TRBV6-5 and TRBJ2-4; no firm D call. The ends were cut back, 2 bases at V and 8 bases at J, with 10 bases in the middle. The length of the CDR3 is 13 residues. CDR1 is MNHEY and CDR2 is SVGAGI in the germline V gene. This CDR3 reads CASSYHKMYIQYF. CDR3 DNA sequence: TGTGCCAGCAGTTACCATAAGATGTACATTCAGTACTTC.

V and J are TRBV28 and TRBJ2-5; maybe TRBD2 (5 bases). From germline, CDR1 is MDHEN and CDR2 SYDVKM. The CDR3 contains 14 residues. The V end was cut by 3 bases, the J end by 1 base, with 9 bases between. CDR3 nucleotide sequence: TGTGCCAGCAGTTTTTCAGGAGGCCAAGAGACCCAGTACTTC. The encoded protein is CASSFSGGQETQYF. The full variable domain, rest sourced from reference TRBV28 and TRBJ2-5, is DVKVTQSSRYLVKRTGEKVFLECVQDMDHENMFWYRQDPGLGLRLIYFSYDVKMKEKGDIPEGYSVSREKKERFSLILESASTNQTSMYLCASSFSGGQETQYFGPGTRLLVL.

The V and J genes are TRBV5-1 and TRBJ2-5; tentatively, D is TRBD1 (6 bases). Germline assignment: CDR1 SGHRS and CDR2 YFSETQ. The CDR3 is 14 residues long. V lost 4 bases and J lost 5, with 15 bases in between. The CDR3 bases are TGCGCCAGCAGCCCCCTACAGGGTAGGGAGACCCAGTACTTC. This translates into CASSPLQGRETQYF.

This rearrangement joins TRBV5-1 to TRBJ2-3; D may be TRBD1 (5 bases). V shed 6 bases and J shed 0 bases, with 11 bases lying between them. Germline lookup yields CDR1 SGHRS and CDR2 YFSETQ. The CDR3 loop spans 14 amino acids. The CDR3 sequence is CASTRAPSTDTQYF. The CDR3 DNA follows: TGCGCCAGCACCAGGGCTCCTAGCACAGATACGCAGTATTTT.

CDR3 sequence reads: CASSFGQGHGYTF. CDR3 DNA: TGTGCCAGCAGCTTCGGACAGGGACATGGCTACACCTTC. The chain combines TRBV7-6 with TRBJ1-2, with 8 bases lining up with TRBD1. The junction had 3 bases not matched to a gene; V was cut back by 3 bases and J by 6 bases. The length of the CDR3 is 13 residues. CDR1 and CDR2 from the germline V gene are SGHVS and FNYEAQ.

The V gene is TRBV5-1, the J gene TRBJ1-2; D is perhaps TRBD1 (5 bases). The CDR3 contains 14 residues. Germline V lookup: CDR1 SGHRS, CDR2 YFSETQ. The V gene lost 6 bases and the J gene lost 4 bases, with 16 bases spanning the gap. CDR3 nucleotide sequence: TGCGCCAGCACCCCTAGTGGGGGGAGCTATGGCTACACCTTC. This translates into CASTPSGGSYGYTF.

The rearrangement uses TRBV7-2 and TRBJ1-3, with D unresolved. Germline V gene data show CDR1 as SGHTA and CDR2 as FQGNSA. Trimming left V 2 bases short and J 0 bases short, with 14 bases between. The CDR3 consists of 17 residues. The CDR3 nucleotides are TGTGCCAGCAGCTTAAACGCAGCGATGAGCTCTGGAAACACCATATATTTT. Its translation is CASSLNAAMSSGNTIYF.

The chain has TRBV7-9 and TRBJ1-2; D is ambiguous. In germline, CDR1 is SEHNR, CDR2 FQNEAQ (reference sequence). V was pared by 4 bases and J by 8 bases, with 11 bases between. The CDR3 sequence is 12 residues long. CDR3 sequence reads: CASSSQSSGYTF. CDR3 DNA: TGTGCCAGCAGCTCGCAGAGTAGCGGCTACACCTTC. The full variable domain, completed using reference TRBV7-9 and TRBJ1-2, is DTGVSQNPRHKITKRGQNVTFRCDPISEHNRLYWYRQTLGQGPEFLTYFQNEAQLEKSRLLSDRFSAERPKGSFSTLEIQRTEQGDSAMYLCASSSQSSGYTFGSGTRLTVV.

This clone was seen a single time. This chain joins TRBV9 and TRBJ2-5; 10 bases align to TRBD2. The germline CDR1 and CDR2 sequences are SGDLS and YYNGEE. V trimming: 2 bases; J trimming: 5 bases; junction bases outside the gene matches: 9. This CDR3 is built from 16 residues. CDR3 amino acids: CASSVPLSGGGETQYF. The CDR3 DNA reads TGTGCCAGCAGCGTCCCACTCAGCGGGGGGGGTGAGACCCAGTACTTC.

The rearrangement joins TRBV28 to TRBJ2-7; 12 bases agree with TRBD1. Germline V CDR1 and CDR2: MDHEN, SYDVKM. J was trimmed by 2 bases and V by 1 base; bases with no gene match: 12. The CDR3 totals 19 residues. This CDR3 is CASSLFDGTGGVGAYEQYF. The DNA for the CDR3 is TGTGCCAGCAGTTTATTTGATGGGACAGGGGGCGTTGGGGCCTACGAGCAGTACTTC.

The CDR3 region has the DNA TGCGCCAGCAGCTCGCGGGATTTCGTCTCCTACAATGAGCAGTTCTTC. This translates into CASSSRDFVSYNEQFF. The rearrangement joins TRBV5-1 to TRBJ2-1; TRBD2 might be the D (6 bases). The CDR3 totals 16 residues. The germline CDR1 and CDR2 sequences are SGHRS and YFSETQ. The V and J ends lost 3 bases and 0 bases respectively, with 13 bases between them. Full variable domain (outside the CDR3, taken from reference TRBV5-1 and TRBJ2-1): KAGVTQTPRYLIKTRGQQVTLSCSPISGHRSVSWYQQTPGQGLQFLFEYFSETQRNKGNFPGRFSGRQFSNSRSEMNVSTLELGDSALYLCASSSRDFVSYNEQFFGPGTRLTVL.

The V and J genes are TRBV4-1 and TRBJ1-4; D may be TRBD1 (6 bases). Germline CDR1 is MGHRA and CDR2 is YSYEKL. The length of the CDR3 is 15 residues. The germline V and J ends were trimmed by 4 bases and 8 bases, with 17 bases remaining between them. The CDR3 reads CASSRNTGNVEKLFF. CDR3 bases: TGCGCCAGCAGCCGTAACACAGGGAATGTGGAAAAACTGTTTTTT.

This clone was detected only a few times. The chain joins TRBV4-1 to TRBJ2-5; D may be TRBD1 (5 bases). Germline V CDR1 and CDR2: MGHRA, YSYEKL. Trimming removed 0 bases from V and 2 bases from J, with 10 bases in between. The CDR3 contains 15 residues. The CDR3 DNA follows: TGCGCCAGCAGCCAAGAAGGACGGACACAAGAGACCCAGTACTTC. Translating gives CASSQEGRTQETQYF.